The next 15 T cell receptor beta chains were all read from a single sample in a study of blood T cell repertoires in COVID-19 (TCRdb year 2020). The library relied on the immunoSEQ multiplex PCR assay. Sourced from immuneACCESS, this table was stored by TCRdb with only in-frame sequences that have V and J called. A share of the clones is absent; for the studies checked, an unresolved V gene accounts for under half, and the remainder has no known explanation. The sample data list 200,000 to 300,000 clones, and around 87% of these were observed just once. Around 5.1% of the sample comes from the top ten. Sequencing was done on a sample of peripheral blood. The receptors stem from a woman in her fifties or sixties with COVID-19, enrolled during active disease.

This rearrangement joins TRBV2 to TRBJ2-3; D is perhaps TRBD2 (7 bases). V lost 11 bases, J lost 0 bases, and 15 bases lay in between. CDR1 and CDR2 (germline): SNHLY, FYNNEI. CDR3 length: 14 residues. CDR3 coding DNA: TGTGCCGTCCAGGCGGGGGCTAGCACAGATACGCAGTATTTT. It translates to CAVQAGASTDTQYF. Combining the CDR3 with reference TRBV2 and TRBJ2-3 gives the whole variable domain EPEVTQTPSHQVTQMGQEVILRCVPISNHLYFYWYRQILGQKVEFLVSFYNNEISEKSEIFDDQFSVERPDGSNFTLKIRSTKLEDSAMYFCAVQAGASTDTQYFGPGTRLTVL.

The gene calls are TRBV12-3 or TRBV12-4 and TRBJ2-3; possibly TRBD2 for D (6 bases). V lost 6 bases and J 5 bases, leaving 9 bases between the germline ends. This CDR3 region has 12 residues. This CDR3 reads CASSPGGDTQYF. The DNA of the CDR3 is TGTGCCAGCAGCCCCGGGGGAGATACGCAGTATTTT.

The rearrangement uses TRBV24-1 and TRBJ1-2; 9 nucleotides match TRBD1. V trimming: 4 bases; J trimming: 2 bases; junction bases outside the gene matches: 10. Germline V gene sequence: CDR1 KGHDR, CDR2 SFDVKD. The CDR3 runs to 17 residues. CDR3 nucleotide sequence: TGTGCCACCAGTGAGGGGGGACAGGGAGGAGGGAACTATGGCTACACCTTC. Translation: CATSEGGQGGGNYGYTF.

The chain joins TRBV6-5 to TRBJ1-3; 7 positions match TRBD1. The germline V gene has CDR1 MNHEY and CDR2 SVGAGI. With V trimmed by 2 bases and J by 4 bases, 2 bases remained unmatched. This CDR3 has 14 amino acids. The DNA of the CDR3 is TGTGCCAGCAGTTACGCGGACAGGGGAAACACCATATATTTT. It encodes CASSYADRGNTIYF.

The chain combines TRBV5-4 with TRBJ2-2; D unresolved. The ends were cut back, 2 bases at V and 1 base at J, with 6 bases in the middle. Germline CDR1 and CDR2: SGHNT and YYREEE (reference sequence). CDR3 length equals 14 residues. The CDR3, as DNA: TGTGCCAGCAGCTTTGTACTGAACACCGGGGAGCTGTTTTTT. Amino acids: CASSFVLNTGELFF.

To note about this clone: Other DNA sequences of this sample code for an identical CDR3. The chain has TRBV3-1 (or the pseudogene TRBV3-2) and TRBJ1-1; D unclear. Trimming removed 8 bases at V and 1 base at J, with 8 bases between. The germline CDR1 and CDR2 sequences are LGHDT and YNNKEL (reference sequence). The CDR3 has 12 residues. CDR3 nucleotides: TGTGCCAGCTCTCCGAGGAACACTGAAGCTTTCTTT. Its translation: CASSPRNTEAFF.

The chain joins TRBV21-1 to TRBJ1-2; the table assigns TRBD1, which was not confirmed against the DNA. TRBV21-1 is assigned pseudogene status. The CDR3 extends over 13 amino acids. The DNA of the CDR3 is TGTGCCACTGCGACAGGGGGCCCGCATGGCTACACCTTC. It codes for CATATGGPHGYTF.

The CDR3 coding sequence is TGTGCCAGCACCCAATATCGTCTAGGGAACACTGAAGCTTTCTTT. It translates to CASTQYRLGNTEAFF. The chain employs TRBV6-5 and TRBJ1-1; D is ambiguous. This CDR3 region has 15 residues. CDR1 MNHEY and CDR2 SVGAGI come from the germline V gene. The germline V and J ends were trimmed by 7 bases and 1 base, with 16 bases remaining between them.

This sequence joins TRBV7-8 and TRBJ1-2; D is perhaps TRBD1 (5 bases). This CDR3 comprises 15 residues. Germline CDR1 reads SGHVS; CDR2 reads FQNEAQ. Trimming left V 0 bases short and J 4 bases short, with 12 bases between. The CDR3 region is CASSLALGEGYGYTF. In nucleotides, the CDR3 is TGTGCCAGCAGCTTAGCCCTAGGGGAGGGCTATGGCTACACCTTC.

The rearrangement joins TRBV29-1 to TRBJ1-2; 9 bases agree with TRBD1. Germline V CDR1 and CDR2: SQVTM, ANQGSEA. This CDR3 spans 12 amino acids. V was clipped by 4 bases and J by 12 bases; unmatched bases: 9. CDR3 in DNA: TGCAGCGTTGGACCGGGACAGGGAGCGCACACCTTC. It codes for CSVGPGQGAHTF.

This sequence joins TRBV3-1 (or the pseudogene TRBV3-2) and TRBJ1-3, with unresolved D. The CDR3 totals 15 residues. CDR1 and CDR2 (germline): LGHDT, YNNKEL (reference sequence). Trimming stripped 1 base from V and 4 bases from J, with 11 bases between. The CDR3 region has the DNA TGTGCCAGCAGCCAAGTGGCCAGAAAGGGAAACACCATATATTTT. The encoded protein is CASSQVARKGNTIYF.

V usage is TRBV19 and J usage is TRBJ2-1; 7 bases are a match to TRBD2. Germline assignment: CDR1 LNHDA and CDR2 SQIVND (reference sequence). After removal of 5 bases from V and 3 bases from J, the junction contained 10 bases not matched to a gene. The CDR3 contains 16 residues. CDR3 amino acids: CASSPGGRGLYNEQFF. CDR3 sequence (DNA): TGTGCCAGTAGTCCGGGGGGACGGGGACTCTACAATGAGCAGTTCTTC. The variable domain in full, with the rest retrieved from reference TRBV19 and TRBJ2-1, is DGGITQSPKYLFRKEGQNVTLSCEQNLNHDAMYWYRQDPGQGLRLIYYSQIVNDFQKGDIAEGYSVSREKKESFPLTVTSAQKNPTAFYLCASSPGGRGLYNEQFFGPGTRLTVL.

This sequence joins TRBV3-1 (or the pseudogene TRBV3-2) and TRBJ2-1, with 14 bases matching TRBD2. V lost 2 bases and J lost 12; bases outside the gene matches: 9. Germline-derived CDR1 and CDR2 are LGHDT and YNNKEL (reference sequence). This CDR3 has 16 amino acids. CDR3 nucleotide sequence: TGTGCCAGCAGCCAAAGGGGACTAGCGGGAGTCGGTGCGCAGTTCTTC. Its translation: CASSQRGLAGVGAQFF.

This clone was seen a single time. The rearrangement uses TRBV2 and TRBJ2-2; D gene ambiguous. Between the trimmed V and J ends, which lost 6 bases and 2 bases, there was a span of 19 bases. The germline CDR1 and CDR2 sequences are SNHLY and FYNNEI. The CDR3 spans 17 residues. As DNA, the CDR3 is TGTGCCAGCAGCCAGACAAGAGTGGTGGGTAACACCGGGGAGCTGTTTTTT. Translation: CASSQTRVVGNTGELFF.

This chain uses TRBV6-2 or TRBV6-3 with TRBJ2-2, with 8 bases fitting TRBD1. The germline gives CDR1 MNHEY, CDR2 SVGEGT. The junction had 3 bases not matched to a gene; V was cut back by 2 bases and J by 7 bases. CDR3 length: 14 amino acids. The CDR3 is CASSYDRGIGELFF. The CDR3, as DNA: TGTGCCAGCAGTTACGACAGGGGTATCGGGGAGCTGTTTTTT.